The clone carrying this T cell receptor (beta chain) came up many times. Its antigen is as yet unknown. Per germline, CDR1 SGHRS and CDR2 YFSETQ. The CDR3 contains 15 residues. V lost 0 bases and J 8 bases, leaving 14 bases between the germline ends. Preparation of TCR beta libraries was done by quantitative 5'-RACE with molecular barcodes. TCRdb called the 5' RACE reads again in MiXCR, with one record for every CDR3 protein. The profile shows about 130,000 distinct CDR3 sequences, about 7% of them singletons. This sample was taken from a study of CD8 T cells in ankylosing spondylitis. Findings and limits, study-wide: In ankylosing spondylitis blood, a motif of 7 to 9 highly homologous TCR beta variants appeared characteristic. Prior literature has documented some motif variants in synovial fluid and blood from reactive arthritis.

This rearrangement joins TRBV5-1 to TRBJ1-4; D is perhaps TRBD1 (5 bases). The TCR sequence derives from a female donor with ankylosing spondylitis or in good health (not recorded which). The sequenced sample was blood, either unsorted or a sorted T cell fraction (not recorded which). CDR3 nucleotide sequence: TGCGCCAGCAGCTTGGAAGGCCTTACAGGAGAAAAACTGTTTTTT. Amino acids: CASSLEGLTGEKLFF.